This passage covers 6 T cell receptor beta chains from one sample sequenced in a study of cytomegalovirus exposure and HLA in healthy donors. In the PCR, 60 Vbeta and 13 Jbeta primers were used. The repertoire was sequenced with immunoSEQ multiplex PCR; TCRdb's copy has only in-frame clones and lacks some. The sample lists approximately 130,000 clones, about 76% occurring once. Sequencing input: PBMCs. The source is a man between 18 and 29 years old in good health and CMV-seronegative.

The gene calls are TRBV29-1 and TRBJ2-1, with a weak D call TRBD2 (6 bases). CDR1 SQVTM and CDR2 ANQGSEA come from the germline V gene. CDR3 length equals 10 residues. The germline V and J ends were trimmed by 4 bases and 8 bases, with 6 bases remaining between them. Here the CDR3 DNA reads TGCAGCGTTGGGGGGGATGAGCAGTTCTTC. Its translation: CSVGGDEQFF.

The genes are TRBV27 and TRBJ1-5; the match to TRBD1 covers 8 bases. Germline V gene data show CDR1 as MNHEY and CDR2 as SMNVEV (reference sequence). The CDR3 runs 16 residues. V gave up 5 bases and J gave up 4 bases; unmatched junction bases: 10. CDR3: CASSARDRGRNQPQHF. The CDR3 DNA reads TGTGCCAGCAGTGCCCGTGACAGGGGACGAAATCAGCCCCAGCATTTT.

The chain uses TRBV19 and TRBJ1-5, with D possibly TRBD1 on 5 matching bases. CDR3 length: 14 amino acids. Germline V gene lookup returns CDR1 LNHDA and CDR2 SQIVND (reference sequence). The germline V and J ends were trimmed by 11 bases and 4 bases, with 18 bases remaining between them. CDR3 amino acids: CARSLRGSNQPQHF. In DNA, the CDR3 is TGTGCCCGCAGTTTGCGGGGGTCGAATCAGCCCCAGCATTTT.

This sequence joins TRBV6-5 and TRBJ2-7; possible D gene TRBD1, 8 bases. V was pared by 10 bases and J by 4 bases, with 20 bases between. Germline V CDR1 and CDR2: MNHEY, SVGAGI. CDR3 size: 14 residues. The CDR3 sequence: CATHRGGPGYEQYF. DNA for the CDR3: TGTGCCACACACAGGGGGGGGCCGGGATACGAGCAGTACTTC.

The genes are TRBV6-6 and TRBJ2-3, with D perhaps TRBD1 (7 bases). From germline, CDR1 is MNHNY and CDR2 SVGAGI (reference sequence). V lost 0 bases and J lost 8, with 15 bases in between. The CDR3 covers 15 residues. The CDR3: CASSYSPGQEGTQYF. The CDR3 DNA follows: TGTGCCAGCAGTTACTCGCCCGGACAGGAGGGTACGCAGTATTTT.

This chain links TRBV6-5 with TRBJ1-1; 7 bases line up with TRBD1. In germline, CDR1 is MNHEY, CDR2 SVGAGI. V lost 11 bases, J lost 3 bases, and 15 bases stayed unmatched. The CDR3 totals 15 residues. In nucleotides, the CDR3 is TGTGCCGCGGAGAGAAACCGGGACAGACACACTGAAGCTTTCTTT. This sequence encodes CAAERNRDRHTEAFF.